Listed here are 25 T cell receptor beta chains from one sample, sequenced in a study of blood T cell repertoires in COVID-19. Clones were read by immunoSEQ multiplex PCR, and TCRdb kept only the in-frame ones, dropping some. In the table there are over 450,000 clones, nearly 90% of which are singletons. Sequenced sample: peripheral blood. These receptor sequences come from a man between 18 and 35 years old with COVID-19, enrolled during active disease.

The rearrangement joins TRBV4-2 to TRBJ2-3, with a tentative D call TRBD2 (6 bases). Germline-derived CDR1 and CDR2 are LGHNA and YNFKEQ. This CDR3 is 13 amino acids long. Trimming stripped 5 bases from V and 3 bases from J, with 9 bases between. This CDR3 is CASSARGTDTQYF. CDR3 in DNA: TGTGCCAGCAGCGCCCGGGGGACAGATACGCAGTATTTT.

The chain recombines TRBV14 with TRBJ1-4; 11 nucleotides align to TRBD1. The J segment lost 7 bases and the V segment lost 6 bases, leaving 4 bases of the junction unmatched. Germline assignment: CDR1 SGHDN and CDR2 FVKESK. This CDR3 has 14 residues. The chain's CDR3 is CASSRTGGGEKLFF. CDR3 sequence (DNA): TGTGCCAGCAGTCGGACAGGGGGCGGTGAAAAACTGTTTTTT.

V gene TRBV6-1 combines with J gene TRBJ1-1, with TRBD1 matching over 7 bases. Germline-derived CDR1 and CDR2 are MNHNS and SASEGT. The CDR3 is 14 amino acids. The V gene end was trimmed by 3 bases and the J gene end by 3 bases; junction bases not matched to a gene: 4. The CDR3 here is CASSDRDRHTEAFF. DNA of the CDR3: TGTGCCAGCAGTGACCGGGACAGACACACTGAAGCTTTCTTT.

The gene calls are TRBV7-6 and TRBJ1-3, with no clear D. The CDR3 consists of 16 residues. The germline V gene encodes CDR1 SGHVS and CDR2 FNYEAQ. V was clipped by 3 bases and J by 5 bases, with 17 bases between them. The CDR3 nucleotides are TGTGCCAGCAGCTTTCAACTCCGGGAACCGCGAAACACCATATATTTT. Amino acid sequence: CASSFQLREPRNTIYF.

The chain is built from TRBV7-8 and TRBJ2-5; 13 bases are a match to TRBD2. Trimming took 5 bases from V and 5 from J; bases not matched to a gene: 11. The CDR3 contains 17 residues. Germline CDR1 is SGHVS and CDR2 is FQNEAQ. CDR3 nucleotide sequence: TGTGCCAGCAGCGCTGGGAGGACTAGCGGGAGAGCGGAGACCCAGTACTTC. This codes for CASSAGRTSGRAETQYF.

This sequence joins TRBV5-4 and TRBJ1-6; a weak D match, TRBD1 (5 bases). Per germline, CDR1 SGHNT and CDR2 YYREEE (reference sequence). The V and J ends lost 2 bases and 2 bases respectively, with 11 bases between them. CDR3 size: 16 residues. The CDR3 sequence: CASSFGRGAYNSPLHF. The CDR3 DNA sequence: TGTGCCAGCAGCTTCGGTCGGGGGGCCTATAATTCACCCCTCCACTTT.

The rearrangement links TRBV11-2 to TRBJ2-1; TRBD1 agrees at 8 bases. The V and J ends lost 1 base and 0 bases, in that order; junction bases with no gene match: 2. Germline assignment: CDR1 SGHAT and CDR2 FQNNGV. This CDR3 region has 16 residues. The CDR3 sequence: CASSLGQGSSYNEQFF. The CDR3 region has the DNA TGTGCCAGCAGCTTAGGACAGGGGAGCTCCTACAATGAGCAGTTCTTC.

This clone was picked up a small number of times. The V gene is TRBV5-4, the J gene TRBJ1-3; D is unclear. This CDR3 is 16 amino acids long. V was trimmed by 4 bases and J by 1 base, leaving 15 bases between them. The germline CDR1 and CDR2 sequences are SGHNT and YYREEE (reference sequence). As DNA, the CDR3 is TGTGCCAGCAGCCCAGGACTGTCGCAGTCTGGAAACACCATATATTTT. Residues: CASSPGLSQSGNTIYF.

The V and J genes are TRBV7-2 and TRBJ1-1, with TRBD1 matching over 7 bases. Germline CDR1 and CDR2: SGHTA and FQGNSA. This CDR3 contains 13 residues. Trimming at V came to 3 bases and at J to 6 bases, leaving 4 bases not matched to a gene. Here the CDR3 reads CASSFDRDSEAFF. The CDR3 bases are TGTGCCAGCAGCTTCGACAGGGACTCTGAAGCTTTCTTT.

CDR3 coding DNA: TGTGCCAGCAGAGAGGATCAGCCCCAGCATTTT. Encoded protein: CASREDQPQHF. The chain combines TRBV6-5 with TRBJ1-5; no definite D call. Per the germline V gene, CDR1 is MNHEY and CDR2 is SVGAGI. This CDR3 has 11 residues. Trimming stripped 6 bases from V and 5 bases from J, with 5 bases between.

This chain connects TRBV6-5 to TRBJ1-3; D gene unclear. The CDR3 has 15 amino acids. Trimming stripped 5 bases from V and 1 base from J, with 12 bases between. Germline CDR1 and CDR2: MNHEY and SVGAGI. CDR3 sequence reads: CASSKIPGSGNTIYF. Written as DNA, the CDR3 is TGTGCCAGCAGTAAAATCCCAGGTTCTGGAAACACCATATATTTT.

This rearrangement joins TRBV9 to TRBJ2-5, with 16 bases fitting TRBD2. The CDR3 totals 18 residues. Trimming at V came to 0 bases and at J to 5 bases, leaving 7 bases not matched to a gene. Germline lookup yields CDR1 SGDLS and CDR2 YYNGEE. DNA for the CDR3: TGTGCCAGCAGCGTAGACGGGACTAGCGGGAGGGCCGTGGAGACCCAGTACTTC. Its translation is CASSVDGTSGRAVETQYF.

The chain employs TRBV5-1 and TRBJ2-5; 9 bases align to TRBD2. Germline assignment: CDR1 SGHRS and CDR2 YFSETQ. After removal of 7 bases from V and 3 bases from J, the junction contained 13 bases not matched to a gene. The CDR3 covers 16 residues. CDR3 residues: CASRTGGGGAEETQYF. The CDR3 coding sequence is TGCGCCAGCCGCACTGGAGGCGGGGGGGCCGAAGAGACCCAGTACTTC.

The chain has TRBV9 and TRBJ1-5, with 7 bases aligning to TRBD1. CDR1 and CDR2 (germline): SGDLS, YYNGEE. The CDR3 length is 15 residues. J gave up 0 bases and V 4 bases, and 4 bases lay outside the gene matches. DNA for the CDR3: TGTGCCAGCAGCCCGGGGACAGTTAGCAATCAGCCCCAGCATTTT. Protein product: CASSPGTVSNQPQHF.

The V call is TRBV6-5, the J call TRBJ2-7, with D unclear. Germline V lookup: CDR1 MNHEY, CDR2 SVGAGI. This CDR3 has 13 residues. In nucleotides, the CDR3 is TGTGCTTCCGGGTTATCCTACTACGGCGAGCAGTACTTC. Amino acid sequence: CASGLSYYGEQYF.

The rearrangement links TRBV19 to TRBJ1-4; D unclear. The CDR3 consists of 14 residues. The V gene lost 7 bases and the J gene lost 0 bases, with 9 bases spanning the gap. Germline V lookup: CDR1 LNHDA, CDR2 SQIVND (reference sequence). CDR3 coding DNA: TGTGCCAGTAAGGTCGAGGCAACTAATGAAAAACTGTTTTTT. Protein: CASKVEATNEKLFF.

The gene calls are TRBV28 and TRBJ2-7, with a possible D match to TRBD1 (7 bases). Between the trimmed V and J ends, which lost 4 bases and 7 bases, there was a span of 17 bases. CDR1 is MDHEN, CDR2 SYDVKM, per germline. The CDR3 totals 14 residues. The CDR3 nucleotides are TGTGCCAGCAGTTGGGCGGGACAGATTCGGGAGCAGTACTTC. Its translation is CASSWAGQIREQYF.

The CDR3 here is CATDEIDRVRFF. The CDR3 nucleotides are TGTGCCACCGATGAAATTGACAGGGTGAGGTTCTTC. The chain links TRBV7-9 to TRBJ2-1, with 7 nucleotides matching TRBD1. Germline loops: CDR1 SEHNR, CDR2 FQNEAQ (reference sequence). V lost 10 bases to trimming and J lost 15 bases; unmatched junction nucleotides: 15. CDR3 size: 12 residues. The entire variable domain, with the rest obtained from reference TRBV7-9 and TRBJ2-1, is as follows: DTGVSQNPRHKITKRGQNVTFRCDPISEHNRLYWYRQTLGQGPEFLTYFQNEAQLEKSRLLSDRFSAERPKGSFSTLEIQRTEQGDSAMYLCATDEIDRVRFFGPGTRLTVL.

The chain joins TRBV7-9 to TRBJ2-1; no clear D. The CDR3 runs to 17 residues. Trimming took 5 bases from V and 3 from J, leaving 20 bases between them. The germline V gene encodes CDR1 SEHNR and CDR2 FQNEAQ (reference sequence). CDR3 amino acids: CASSITVGLSGYNEQFF. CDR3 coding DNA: TGTGCCAGCAGCATAACGGTGGGTTTATCAGGCTACAATGAGCAGTTCTTC.

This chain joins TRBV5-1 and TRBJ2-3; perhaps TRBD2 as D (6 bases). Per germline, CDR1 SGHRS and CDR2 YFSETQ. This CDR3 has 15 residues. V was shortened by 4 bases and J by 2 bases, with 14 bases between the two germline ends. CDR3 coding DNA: TGCGCCAGCAGCGAGGACTACCTCTACACAGATACGCAGTATTTT. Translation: CASSEDYLYTDTQYF.

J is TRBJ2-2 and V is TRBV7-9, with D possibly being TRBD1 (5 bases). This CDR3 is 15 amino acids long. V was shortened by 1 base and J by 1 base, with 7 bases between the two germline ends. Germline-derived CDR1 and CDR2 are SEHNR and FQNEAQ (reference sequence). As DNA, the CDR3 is TGTGCCAGCAGCTTAGAAGACAGGAACACCGGGGAGCTGTTTTTT. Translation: CASSLEDRNTGELFF.

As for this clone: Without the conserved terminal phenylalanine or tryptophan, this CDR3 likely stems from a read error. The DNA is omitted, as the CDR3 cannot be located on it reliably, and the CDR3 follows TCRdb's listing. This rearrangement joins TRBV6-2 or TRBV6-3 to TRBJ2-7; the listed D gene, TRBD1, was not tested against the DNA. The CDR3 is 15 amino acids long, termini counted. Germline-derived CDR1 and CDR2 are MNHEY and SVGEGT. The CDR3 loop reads CASSDLTGALLRAVY.

This chain's CDR3 is CASSLGQSSNYGYTF. The DNA for the CDR3 is TGCGCCAGCAGCCTTGGACAGTCTTCTAACTATGGCTACACCTTC. The J gene is TRBJ1-2, the V gene TRBV4-1, with D possibly TRBD1 on 6 matching bases. The germline V and J ends were trimmed by 4 bases and 0 bases, with 12 bases remaining between them. The CDR3 has 15 amino acids. Germline assignment: CDR1 MGHRA and CDR2 YSYEKL.

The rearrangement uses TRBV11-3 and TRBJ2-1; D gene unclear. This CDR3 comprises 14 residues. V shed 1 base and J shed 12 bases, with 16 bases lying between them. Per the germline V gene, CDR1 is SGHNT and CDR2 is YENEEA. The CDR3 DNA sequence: TGTGCCAGCAGCTTAGCCCTTTCGGTTGGTAGGCAGTTCTTC. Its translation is CASSLALSVGRQFF.

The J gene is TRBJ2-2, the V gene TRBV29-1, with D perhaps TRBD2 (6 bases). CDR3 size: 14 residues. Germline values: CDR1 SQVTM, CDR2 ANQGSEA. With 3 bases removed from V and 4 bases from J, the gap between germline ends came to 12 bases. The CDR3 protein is CSVERGLSTGELFF. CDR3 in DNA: TGCAGCGTTGAGAGGGGACTTTCCACCGGGGAGCTGTTTTTT.